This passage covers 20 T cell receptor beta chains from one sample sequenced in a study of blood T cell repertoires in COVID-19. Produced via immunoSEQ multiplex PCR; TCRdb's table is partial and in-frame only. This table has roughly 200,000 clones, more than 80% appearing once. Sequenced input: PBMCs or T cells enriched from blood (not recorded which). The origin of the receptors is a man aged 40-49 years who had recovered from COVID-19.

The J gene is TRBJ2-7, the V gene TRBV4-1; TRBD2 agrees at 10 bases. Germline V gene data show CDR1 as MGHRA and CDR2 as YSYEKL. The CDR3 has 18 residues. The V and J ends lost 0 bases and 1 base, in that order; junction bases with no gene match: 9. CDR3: CASSQEGASGSVSYEQYF. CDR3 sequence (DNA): TGCGCCAGCAGCCAAGAAGGGGCTAGCGGGAGTGTATCCTACGAGCAGTACTTC.

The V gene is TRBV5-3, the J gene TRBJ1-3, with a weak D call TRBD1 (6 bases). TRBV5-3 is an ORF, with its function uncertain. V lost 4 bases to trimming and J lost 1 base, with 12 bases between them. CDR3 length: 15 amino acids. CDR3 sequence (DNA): TGTGCCAGAAGCCATCCAACAGGGTCTGGAAACACCATATATTTT. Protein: CARSHPTGSGNTIYF.

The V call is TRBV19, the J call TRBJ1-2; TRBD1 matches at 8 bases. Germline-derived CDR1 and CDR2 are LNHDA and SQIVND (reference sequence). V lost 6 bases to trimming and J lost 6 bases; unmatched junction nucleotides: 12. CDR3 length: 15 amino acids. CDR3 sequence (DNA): TGTGCCAGTAGAGCCTCCGGGACAGGCCTCAATGGCTACACCTTC. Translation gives CASRASGTGLNGYTF.

This CDR3 reads CASSWQGPNYGYTF. CDR3 in DNA: TGTGCCAGCAGTTGGCAGGGCCCTAACTATGGCTACACCTTC. V is TRBV28 and J is TRBJ1-2, with TRBD1 as a possible D gene (5 bases). CDR1 MDHEN and CDR2 SYDVKM come from the germline V gene. Between the trimmed V and J ends, which lost 4 bases and 0 bases, there was a span of 9 bases. This CDR3 contains 14 residues.

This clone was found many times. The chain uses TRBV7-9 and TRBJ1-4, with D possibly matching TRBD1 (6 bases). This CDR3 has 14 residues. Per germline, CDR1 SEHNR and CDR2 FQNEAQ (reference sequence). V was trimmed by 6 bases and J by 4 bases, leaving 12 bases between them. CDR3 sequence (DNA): TGTGCCAGCAGTTCAGACAGGCTTAATGAAAAACTGTTTTTT. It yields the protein CASSSDRLNEKLFF.

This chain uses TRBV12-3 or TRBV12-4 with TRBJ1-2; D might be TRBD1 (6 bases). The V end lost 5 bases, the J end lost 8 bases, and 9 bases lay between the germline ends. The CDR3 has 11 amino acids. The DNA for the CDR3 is TGTGCCAGCAGTGACAGGATGGGCTACACCTTC. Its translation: CASSDRMGYTF.

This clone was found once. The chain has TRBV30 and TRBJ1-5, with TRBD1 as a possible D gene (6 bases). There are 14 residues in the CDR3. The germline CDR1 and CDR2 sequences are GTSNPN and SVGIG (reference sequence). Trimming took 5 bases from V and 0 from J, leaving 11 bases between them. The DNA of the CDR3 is TGTGCCTGGTCTCCGGACAGTAGCAATCAGCCCCAGCATTTT. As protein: CAWSPDSSNQPQHF.

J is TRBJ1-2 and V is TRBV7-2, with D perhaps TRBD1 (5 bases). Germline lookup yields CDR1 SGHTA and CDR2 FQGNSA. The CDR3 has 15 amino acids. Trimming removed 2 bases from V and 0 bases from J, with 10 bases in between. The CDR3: CASSLRQGANYGYTF. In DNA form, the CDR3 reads TGTGCCAGCAGCTTACGGCAGGGTGCTAACTATGGCTACACCTTC.

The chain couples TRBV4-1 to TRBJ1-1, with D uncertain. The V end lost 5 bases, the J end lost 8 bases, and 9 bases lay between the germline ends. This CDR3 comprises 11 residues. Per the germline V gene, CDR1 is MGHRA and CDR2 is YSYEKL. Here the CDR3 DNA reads TGCGCCAGCAGCGCGGGAGAAGAAGCTTTCTTT. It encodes CASSAGEEAFF.

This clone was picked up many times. For the CDR3, the DNA is TGTGCCAGCAGTGAGGGGACTAGCGGGGGAGATACGCAGTATTTT. Protein sequence: CASSEGTSGGDTQYF. V and J are TRBV6-4 and TRBJ2-3; TRBD2 matches at 14 bases. V trimming: 3 bases; J trimming: 5 bases; junction bases outside the gene matches: 1. Germline V lookup: CDR1 MRHNA, CDR2 SNTAGT. This CDR3 spans 15 amino acids.

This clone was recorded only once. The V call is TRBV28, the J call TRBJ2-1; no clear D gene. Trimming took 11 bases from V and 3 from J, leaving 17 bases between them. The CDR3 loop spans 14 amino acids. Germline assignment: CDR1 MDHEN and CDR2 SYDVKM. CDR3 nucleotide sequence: TGTGCCGTACGATCGGTCCAGGTCTACAATGAGCAGTTCTTC. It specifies CAVRSVQVYNEQFF.

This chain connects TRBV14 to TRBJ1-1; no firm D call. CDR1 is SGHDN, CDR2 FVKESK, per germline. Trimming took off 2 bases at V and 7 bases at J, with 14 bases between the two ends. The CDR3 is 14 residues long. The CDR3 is CASSQSGPPGEAFF. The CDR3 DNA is TGTGCCAGCAGCCAATCGGGTCCCCCGGGTGAAGCTTTCTTT.

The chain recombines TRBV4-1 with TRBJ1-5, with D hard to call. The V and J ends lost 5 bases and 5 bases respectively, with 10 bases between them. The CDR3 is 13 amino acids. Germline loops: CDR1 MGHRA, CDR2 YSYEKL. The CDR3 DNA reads TGCGCCAGCAGCGACGGGGAAGATCAGCCCCAGCATTTT. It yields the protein CASSDGEDQPQHF.

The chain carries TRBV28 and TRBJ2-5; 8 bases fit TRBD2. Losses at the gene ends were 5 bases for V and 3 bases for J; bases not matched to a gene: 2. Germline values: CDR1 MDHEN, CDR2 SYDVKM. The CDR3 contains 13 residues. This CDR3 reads CASSPGREETQYF. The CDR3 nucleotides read TGTGCCAGCAGTCCCGGGAGGGAAGAGACCCAGTACTTC.

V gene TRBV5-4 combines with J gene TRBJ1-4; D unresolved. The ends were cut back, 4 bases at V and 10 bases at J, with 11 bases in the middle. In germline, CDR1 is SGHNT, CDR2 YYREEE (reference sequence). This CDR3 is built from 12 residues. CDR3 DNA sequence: TGTGCCAGCAGCCTTGACACGCGAAAACTGTTTTTT. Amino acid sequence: CASSLDTRKLFF.

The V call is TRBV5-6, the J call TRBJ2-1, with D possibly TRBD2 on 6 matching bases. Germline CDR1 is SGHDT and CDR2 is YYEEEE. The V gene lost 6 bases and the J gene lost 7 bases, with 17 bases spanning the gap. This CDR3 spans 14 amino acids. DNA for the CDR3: TGTGCCAGCAACATGGGACTCCCTGGTAATGAGCAGTTCTTC. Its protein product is CASNMGLPGNEQFF. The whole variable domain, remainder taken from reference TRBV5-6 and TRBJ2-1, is DAGVTQSPTHLIKTRGQQVTLRCSPKSGHDTVSWYQQALGQGPQFIFQYYEEEERQRGNFPDRFSGHQFPNYSSELNVNALLLGDSALYLCASNMGLPGNEQFFGPGTRLTVL.

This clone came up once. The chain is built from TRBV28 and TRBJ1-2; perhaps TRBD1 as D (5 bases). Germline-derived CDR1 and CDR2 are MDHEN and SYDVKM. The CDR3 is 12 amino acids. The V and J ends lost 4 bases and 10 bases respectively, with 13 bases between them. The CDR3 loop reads CASSSLGVLYTF. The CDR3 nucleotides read TGTGCCAGCAGTTCCCTAGGGGTCCTCTACACCTTC.

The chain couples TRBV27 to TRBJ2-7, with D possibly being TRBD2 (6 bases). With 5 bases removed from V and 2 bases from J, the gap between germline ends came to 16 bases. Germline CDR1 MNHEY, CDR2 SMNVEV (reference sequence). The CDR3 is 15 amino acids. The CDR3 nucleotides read TGTGCCAGCAGTCCTCGGGCAGGGAGGACCTACGAGCAGTACTTC. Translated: CASSPRAGRTYEQYF.

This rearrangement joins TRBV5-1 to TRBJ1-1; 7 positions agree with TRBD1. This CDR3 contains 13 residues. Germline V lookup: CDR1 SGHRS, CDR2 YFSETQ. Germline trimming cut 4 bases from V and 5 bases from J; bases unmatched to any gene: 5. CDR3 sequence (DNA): TGCGCCAGCAGCGTGACAGGGCGAACTGAAGCTTTCTTT. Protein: CASSVTGRTEAFF.

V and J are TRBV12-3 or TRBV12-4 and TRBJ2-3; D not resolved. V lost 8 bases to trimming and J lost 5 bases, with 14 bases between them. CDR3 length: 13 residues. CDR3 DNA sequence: TGTGCCAGCTCACGGTTGGTCGAAGATACGCAGTATTTT. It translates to CASSRLVEDTQYF.